This entry describes one T cell receptor beta chain. Its antigen target is currently unknown. No base-level quality is on record; no much larger clone is a single base apart. The entry originates in a study of blood T cells in healthy people across ages (dated by TCRdb to the mid-2010s). Looking at the study overall: In model experiments, template switching captured about one uniquely barcoded TCR beta cDNA molecule for every two T cells. For two donors (one aged 18 to 30 and one aged 80 or older), the study analyzed two additional independent replicas of 1 million unique cDNA reads from the same blood draw. The study measured age-related changes in TCR beta repertoire diversity using deep sequencing normalized with unique cDNA molecular identifiers. The donors were divided into four age groups: young (average around 16 years), middle-aged (almost 40), aged (roughly 66) and long-lived (roughly 82). To avoid experimental bias, donors of different ages were spread randomly across the sequencing lanes. Paper-wide results and their limitations: There was a strong correlation between observed TCR beta diversity and the percentage of naive T cells measured by flow cytometry. Bulk unsorted PBMC profiling prevented conclusive comparison of naive and antigen-experienced compartments. Observed TCR beta diversity per million T cells fell roughly linearly with age, and a significant reduction was already apparent by age approximately 41. Compared with the aged group, the long-lived group had more naive CD4+ T cells, fewer expanded clones and increased TCR diversity, suggesting age selection. Estimates of total diversity from one million sequenced T cells were regarded as lower bounds and underestimates. Because the CMV infection status of the donors was unknown, age-related changes in expanded clonotypes may potentially have been confounded.

The library was obtained by 5' RACE. TCRdb shows the sequencer as Illumina HiSeq 2500. A second PCR of roughly 6 to 11 cycles was run with a J-beta primer mix and a sample-barcoded 5' primer. Each TCR beta cDNA molecule received a unique molecular identifier from a template-switch 5' adaptor carrying 12 random nucleotides. Each sample yielded at least 2.5 million CDR3-containing paired-end reads. The Mint cDNA synthesis kit, primed by a TRBC-specific oligonucleotide, was used to synthesize first-strand cDNA from all RNA. Following uracil-DNA glycosylase treatment, a first 18-cycle PCR with universal primers M1SS and BC2_uni_R was performed on all cDNA. On the study's bioinformatics: Normalization of each sample was performed by random selection of 1 million high-quality reads, each carrying a distinct molecular identifier. Reads sharing molecular identifiers were discarded rather than binned into consensus sequences. MiTCR, run with a Q25 quality threshold and the strictest error-elimination algorithm, handled CDR3 identification, clonotype clustering and error correction. A nonparametric unseen species model using Euler transformation provided a lower-bound estimate of total TCR beta diversity. TCRdb reanalyzed the raw reads on its own, using fastp at Q25 for trimming and MiXCR for clone calling, and kept in-frame beta chains. Each entry merges the rows of one CDR3 protein and shows their most common DNA and genes. The V and J calls here are based on TCRdb, not the publication. For this sample there are fewer than 700,000 distinct CDR3 sequences; 40% to 50% appear just once. Together, the top ten hold roughly 30% of the sample.

Donors were a few dozen systemically healthy Caucasian individuals from Russia aged roughly 6 to 95 years. Around 9.7 milliliters of peripheral blood were collected from each donor into EDTA-treated Vacutainer tubes. PBMCs were isolated by Ficoll-Paque density-gradient centrifugation, with at least 6 million obtained per sample. Trizol reagent was used to extract total RNA from PBMCs, with at least 6 micrograms per sample. For every donor, an aliquot of PBMCs went through flow cytometry to measure the percentages of naive CD45RAhigh/CD27high T cells. The CDR3 runs 14 amino acids, cysteine and phenylalanine included. The kept DNA is CDR3 alone, 42 bases in frame from the first base. V is pruned by 6 bases and J by 1 base, leaving 3 bases of the junction without a gene match. CDR1 is given as ENHRY and CDR2 as SYGVKD, both from the germline V gene.

The clonotype originates from a man aged 80 or over in good health. Source material: blood. The rearranged segments are TRBV10-3 and TRBJ1-5; 7 bases in the middle match TRBD1. CDR3 sequence: CAIRATGSNQPQHF. DNA sequence: TGTGCCATCAGGGCGACAGGGAGCAATCAGCCCCAGCATTTT.